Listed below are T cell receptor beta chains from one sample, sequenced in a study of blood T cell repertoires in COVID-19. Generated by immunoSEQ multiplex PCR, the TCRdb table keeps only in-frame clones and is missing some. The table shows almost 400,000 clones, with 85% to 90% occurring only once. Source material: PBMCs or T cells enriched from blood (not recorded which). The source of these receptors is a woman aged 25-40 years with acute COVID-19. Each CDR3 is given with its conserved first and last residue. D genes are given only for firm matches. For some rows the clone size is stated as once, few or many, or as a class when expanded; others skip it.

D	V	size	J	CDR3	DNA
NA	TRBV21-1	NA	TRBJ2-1	CASSKAGGLGSSYNEQFF	TGTGCCAGCAGCAAAGCCGGGGGGCTAGGGAGCTCCTACAATGAGCAGTTCTTC
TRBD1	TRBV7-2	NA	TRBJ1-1	CASSFPRDRVTEAFF	TGTGCCAGCAGCTTCCCCCGGGACAGGGTCACTGAAGCTTTCTTT
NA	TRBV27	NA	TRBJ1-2	CASSLEAGAPYGYTF	TGTGCCAGCAGTTTAGAAGCAGGGGCGCCGTACGGCTACACCTTC
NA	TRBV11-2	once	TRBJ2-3	CASSTQGRDGTDTQYF	TGTGCCAGCAGCACACAGGGACGAGACGGCACAGATACGCAGTATTTT
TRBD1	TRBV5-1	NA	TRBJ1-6	CASSLDVSGTGRSPLHF	TGCGCCAGCAGCTTGGACGTAAGTGGGACAGGCAGGTCACCCCTCCACTTT
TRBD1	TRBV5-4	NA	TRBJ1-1	CASSFPGTVNTEAFF	TGTGCCAGCAGCTTTCCCGGGACAGTCAACACTGAAGCTTTCTTT
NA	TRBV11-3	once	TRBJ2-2	CASSLGSGILGELFF	TGTGCCAGCAGCTTAGGTTCAGGGATTCTCGGAGAGCTGTTTTTT
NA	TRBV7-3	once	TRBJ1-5	CASSRMSDQPQHF	TGTGCCAGCAGCCGAATGAGCGATCAGCCCCAGCATTTT
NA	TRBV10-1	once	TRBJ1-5	CASSVSVRRQASNQPQHF	TGCGCCAGCAGTGTTAGCGTTCGGAGACAGGCGAGCAATCAGCCCCAGCATTTT
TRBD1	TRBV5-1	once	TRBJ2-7	CASSLGQGAYEQYF	TGCGCCAGCAGCCTAGGACAGGGGGCATACGAGCAGTACTTC
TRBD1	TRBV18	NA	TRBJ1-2	CASSPATGDYGYTF	TGTGCCAGCTCACCTGCGACAGGGGACTATGGCTACACCTTC
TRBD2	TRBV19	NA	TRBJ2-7	CASSTTTSGGFYEQYF	TGTGCCAGTAGTACCACGACTAGCGGGGGGTTCTACGAGCAGTACTTC
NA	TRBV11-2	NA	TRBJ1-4	CASSLDRGGEKLFF	TGTGCCAGCAGCTTAGACAGGGGTGGCGAAAAACTGTTTTTT
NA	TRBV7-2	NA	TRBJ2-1	CASSLGDSRLEQFF	TGTGCCAGCAGCTTAGGGGACTCCCGTCTTGAGCAGTTCTTC
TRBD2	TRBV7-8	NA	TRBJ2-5	CASSLSGANQETQYF	TGTGCCAGCAGTCTCAGCGGGGCGAATCAAGAGACCCAGTACTTC
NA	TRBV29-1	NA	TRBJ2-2	CSVTDSGGGPNTGELFF	TGCAGCGTTACTGACTCAGGCGGGGGCCCGAACACCGGGGAGCTGTTTTTT
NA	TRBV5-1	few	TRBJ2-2	CASRDSSTGELFF	TGCGCCAGCCGCGACAGTTCCACCGGGGAGCTGTTTTTT
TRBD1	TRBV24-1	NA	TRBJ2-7	CATSDRTGTGSYEQYF	TGTGCCACCAGTGACCGAACCGGGACAGGTTCCTACGAGCAGTACTTC
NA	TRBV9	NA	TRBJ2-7	CASSVDLSSYEQYF	TGTGCCAGCAGCGTAGATCTCAGCTCCTACGAGCAGTACTTC
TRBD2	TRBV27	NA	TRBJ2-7	CASGTGTSGVYYEQYF	TGTGCCAGCGGAACCGGGACTAGCGGGGTCTACTACGAGCAGTACTTC
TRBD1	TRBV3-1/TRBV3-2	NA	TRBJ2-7	CASSYRGQQYF	TGTGCCAGCAGCTACAGGGGACAGCAGTACTTC
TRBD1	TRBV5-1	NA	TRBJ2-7	CASRNEQGAARGYEQYF	TGCGCCAGCAGAAACGAACAGGGGGCCGCACGTGGCTACGAGCAGTACTTC
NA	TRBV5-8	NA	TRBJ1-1	CASSLQGNTEAFF	TGTGCCAGCAGCTTACAGGGGAACACTGAAGCTTTCTTT
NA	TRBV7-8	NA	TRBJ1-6	CASSWGGSRDSPLHF	TGTGCCAGCAGTTGGGGGGGCAGTAGGGATTCACCCCTCCACTTT